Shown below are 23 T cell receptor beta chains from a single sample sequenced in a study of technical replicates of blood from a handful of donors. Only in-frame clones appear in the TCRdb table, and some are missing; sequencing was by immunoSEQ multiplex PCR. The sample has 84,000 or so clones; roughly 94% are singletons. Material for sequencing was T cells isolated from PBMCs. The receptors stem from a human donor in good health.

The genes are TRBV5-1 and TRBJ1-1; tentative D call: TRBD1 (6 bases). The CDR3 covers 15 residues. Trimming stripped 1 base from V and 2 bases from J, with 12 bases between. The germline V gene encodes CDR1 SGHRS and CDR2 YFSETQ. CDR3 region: CASSLTGSGNTEAFF. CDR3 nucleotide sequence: TGCGCCAGCAGCTTGACAGGGTCGGGTAACACTGAAGCTTTCTTT.

DNA for the CDR3: TGCAGCGTTGGACAGGGTATCTACGAGCAGTACTTC. Encoded protein: CSVGQGIYEQYF. The gene calls are TRBV29-1 and TRBJ2-7, with 7 bases matching TRBD1. There are 12 residues in the CDR3. CDR1 and CDR2 from the germline V gene are SQVTM and ANQGSEA. Germline trimming cut 4 bases from V and 3 bases from J; bases unmatched to any gene: 3.

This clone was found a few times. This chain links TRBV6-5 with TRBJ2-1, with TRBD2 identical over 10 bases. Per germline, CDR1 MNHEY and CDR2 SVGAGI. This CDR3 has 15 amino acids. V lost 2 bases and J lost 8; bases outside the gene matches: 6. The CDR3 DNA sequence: TGTGCCAGCAGTTACCCTAGCGGGAGCATCGATGAGCAGTTCTTC. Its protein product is CASSYPSGSIDEQFF.

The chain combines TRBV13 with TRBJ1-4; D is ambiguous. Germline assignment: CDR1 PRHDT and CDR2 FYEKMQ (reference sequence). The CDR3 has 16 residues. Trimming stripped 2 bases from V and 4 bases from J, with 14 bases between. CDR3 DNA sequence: TGTGCCAGCAGCTTAAGGTCGAGAGGCTTTAATGAAAAACTGTTTTTT. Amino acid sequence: CASSLRSRGFNEKLFF.

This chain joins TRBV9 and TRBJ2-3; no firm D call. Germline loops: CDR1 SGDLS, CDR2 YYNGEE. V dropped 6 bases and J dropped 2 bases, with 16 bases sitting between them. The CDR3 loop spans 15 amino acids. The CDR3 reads CASTISSVPTDTQYF. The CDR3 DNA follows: TGTGCCAGCACCATAAGTTCGGTCCCCACAGATACGCAGTATTTT.

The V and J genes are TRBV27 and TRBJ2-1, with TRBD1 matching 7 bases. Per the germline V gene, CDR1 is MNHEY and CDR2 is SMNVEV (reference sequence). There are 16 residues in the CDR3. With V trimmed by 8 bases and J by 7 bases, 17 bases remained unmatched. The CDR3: CASATEGATGFNEQFF. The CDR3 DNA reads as TGTGCCAGCGCGACTGAGGGGGCGACGGGATTTAATGAGCAGTTCTTC.

This CDR3 is CASSEGPERLNEQFF. In nucleotides, the CDR3 is TGTGCCAGCAGTGAGGGCCCCGAGAGATTAAATGAGCAGTTCTTC. V and J are TRBV2 and TRBJ2-1; D is unclear. Germline values: CDR1 SNHLY, CDR2 FYNNEI. Trimming removed 3 bases at V and 7 bases at J, with 16 bases between. This CDR3 has 15 amino acids.

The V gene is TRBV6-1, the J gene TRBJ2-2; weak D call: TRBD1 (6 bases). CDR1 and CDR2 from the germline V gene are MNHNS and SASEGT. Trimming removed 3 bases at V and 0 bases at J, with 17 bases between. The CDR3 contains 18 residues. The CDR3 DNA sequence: TGTGCCAGCAGTGACTTTCCAGGGGCCCGTACGAACACCGGGGAGCTGTTTTTT. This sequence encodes CASSDFPGARTNTGELFF.

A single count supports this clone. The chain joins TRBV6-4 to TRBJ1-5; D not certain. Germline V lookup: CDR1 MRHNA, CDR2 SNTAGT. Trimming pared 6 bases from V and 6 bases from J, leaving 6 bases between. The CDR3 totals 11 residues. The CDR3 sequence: CASSLLQPQHF. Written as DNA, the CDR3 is TGTGCCAGCAGCCTTCTTCAGCCCCAGCATTTT.

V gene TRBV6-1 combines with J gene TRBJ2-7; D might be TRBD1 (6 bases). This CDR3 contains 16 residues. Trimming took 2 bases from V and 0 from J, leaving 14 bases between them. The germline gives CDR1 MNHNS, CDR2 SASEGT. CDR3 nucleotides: TGTGCCAGCAGTGAACCCCTGACAGGAAGCTCCTACGAGCAGTACTTC. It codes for CASSEPLTGSSYEQYF.

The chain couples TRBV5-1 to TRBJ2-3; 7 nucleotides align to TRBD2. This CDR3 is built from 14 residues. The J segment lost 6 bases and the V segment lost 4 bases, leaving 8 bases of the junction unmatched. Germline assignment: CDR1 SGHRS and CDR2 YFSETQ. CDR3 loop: CASSPGGRKDTQYF. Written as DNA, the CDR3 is TGCGCCAGCAGCCCGGGAGGACGTAAGGATACGCAGTATTTT.

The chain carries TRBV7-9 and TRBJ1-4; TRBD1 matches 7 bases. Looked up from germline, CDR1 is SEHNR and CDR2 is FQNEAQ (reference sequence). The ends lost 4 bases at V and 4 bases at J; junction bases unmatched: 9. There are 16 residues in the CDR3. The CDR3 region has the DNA TGTGCCAGCAGCTCGCTCCGACAGGGCCGTAATGAAAAACTGTTTTTT. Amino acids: CASSSLRQGRNEKLFF.

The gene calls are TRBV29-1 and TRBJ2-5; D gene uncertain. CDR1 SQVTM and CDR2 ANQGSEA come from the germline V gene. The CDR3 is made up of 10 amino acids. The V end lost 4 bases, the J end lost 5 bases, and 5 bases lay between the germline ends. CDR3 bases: TGCAGCGTTGTGTCGGAGACCCAGTACTTC. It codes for CSVVSETQYF.

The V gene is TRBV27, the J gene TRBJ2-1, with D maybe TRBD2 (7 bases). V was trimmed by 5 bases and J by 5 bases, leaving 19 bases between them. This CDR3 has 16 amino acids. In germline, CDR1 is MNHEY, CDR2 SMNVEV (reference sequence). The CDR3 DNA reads TGTGCCAGCAGTCTTCGACGGGGGGCCGCGAACAATGAGCAGTTCTTC. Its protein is CASSLRRGAANNEQFF.

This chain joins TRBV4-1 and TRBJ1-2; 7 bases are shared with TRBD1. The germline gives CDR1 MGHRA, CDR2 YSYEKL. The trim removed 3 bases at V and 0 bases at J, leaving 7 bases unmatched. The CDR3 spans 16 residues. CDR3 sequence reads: CASSQVTGSANYGYTF. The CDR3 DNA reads TGCGCCAGCAGCCAGGTGACAGGGAGTGCTAACTATGGCTACACCTTC.

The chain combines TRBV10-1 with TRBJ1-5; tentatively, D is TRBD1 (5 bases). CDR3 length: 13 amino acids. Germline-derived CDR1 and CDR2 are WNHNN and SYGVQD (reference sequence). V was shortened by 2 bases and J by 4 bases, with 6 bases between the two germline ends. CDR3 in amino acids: CASSEGGNQPQHF. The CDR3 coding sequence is TGCGCCAGCAGTGAGGGGGGGAATCAGCCCCAGCATTTT.

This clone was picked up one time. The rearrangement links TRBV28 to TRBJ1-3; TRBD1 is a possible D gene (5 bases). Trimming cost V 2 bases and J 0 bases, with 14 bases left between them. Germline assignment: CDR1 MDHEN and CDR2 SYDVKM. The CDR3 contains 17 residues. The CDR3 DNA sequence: TGTGCCAGCAGTTTACCCGGGACTCACCGCTCTGGAAACACCATATATTTT. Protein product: CASSLPGTHRSGNTIYF.

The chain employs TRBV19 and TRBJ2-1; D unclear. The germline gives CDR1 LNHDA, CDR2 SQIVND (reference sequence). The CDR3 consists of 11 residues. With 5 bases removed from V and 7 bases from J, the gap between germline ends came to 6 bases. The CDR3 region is CASSLQNEQFF. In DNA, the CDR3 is TGTGCCAGTAGTTTACAGAATGAGCAGTTCTTC.

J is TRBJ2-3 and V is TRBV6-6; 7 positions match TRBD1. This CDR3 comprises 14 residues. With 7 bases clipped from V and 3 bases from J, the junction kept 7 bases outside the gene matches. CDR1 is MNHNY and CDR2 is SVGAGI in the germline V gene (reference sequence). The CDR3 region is CASTPGQITDTQYF. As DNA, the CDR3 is TGTGCCAGCACTCCGGGACAGATTACAGATACGCAGTATTTT.

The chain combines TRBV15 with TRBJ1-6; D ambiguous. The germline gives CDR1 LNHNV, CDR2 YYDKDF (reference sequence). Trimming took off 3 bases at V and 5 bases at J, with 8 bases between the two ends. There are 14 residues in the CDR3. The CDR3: CATSSRRDNSPLHF. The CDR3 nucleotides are TGTGCCACCAGCAGCAGGAGGGATAATTCACCCCTCCACTTT.

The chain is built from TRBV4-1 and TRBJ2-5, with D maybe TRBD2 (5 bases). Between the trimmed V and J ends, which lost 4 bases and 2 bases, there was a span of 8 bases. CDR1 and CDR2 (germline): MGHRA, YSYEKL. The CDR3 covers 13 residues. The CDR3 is CASSPSGQETQYF. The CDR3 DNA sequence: TGCGCCAGCAGCCCCAGCGGACAAGAGACCCAGTACTTC.

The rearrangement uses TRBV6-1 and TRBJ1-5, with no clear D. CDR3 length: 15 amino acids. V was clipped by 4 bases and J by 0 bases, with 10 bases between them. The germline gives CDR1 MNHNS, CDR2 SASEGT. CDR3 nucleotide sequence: TGTGCCAGCAGTGTATGGGCACTTAGCAATCAGCCCCAGCATTTT. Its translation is CASSVWALSNQPQHF.

The CDR3 protein is CASSLGPGTNYGYTF. In DNA form, the CDR3 reads TGTGCCAGCAGCTTAGGGCCAGGCACTAACTATGGCTACACCTTC. The chain links TRBV7-9 to TRBJ1-2, with D unresolved. CDR3 size: 15 residues. From germline, CDR1 is SEHNR and CDR2 FQNEAQ (reference sequence). The germline V and J ends were trimmed by 1 base and 0 bases, with 9 bases remaining between them.